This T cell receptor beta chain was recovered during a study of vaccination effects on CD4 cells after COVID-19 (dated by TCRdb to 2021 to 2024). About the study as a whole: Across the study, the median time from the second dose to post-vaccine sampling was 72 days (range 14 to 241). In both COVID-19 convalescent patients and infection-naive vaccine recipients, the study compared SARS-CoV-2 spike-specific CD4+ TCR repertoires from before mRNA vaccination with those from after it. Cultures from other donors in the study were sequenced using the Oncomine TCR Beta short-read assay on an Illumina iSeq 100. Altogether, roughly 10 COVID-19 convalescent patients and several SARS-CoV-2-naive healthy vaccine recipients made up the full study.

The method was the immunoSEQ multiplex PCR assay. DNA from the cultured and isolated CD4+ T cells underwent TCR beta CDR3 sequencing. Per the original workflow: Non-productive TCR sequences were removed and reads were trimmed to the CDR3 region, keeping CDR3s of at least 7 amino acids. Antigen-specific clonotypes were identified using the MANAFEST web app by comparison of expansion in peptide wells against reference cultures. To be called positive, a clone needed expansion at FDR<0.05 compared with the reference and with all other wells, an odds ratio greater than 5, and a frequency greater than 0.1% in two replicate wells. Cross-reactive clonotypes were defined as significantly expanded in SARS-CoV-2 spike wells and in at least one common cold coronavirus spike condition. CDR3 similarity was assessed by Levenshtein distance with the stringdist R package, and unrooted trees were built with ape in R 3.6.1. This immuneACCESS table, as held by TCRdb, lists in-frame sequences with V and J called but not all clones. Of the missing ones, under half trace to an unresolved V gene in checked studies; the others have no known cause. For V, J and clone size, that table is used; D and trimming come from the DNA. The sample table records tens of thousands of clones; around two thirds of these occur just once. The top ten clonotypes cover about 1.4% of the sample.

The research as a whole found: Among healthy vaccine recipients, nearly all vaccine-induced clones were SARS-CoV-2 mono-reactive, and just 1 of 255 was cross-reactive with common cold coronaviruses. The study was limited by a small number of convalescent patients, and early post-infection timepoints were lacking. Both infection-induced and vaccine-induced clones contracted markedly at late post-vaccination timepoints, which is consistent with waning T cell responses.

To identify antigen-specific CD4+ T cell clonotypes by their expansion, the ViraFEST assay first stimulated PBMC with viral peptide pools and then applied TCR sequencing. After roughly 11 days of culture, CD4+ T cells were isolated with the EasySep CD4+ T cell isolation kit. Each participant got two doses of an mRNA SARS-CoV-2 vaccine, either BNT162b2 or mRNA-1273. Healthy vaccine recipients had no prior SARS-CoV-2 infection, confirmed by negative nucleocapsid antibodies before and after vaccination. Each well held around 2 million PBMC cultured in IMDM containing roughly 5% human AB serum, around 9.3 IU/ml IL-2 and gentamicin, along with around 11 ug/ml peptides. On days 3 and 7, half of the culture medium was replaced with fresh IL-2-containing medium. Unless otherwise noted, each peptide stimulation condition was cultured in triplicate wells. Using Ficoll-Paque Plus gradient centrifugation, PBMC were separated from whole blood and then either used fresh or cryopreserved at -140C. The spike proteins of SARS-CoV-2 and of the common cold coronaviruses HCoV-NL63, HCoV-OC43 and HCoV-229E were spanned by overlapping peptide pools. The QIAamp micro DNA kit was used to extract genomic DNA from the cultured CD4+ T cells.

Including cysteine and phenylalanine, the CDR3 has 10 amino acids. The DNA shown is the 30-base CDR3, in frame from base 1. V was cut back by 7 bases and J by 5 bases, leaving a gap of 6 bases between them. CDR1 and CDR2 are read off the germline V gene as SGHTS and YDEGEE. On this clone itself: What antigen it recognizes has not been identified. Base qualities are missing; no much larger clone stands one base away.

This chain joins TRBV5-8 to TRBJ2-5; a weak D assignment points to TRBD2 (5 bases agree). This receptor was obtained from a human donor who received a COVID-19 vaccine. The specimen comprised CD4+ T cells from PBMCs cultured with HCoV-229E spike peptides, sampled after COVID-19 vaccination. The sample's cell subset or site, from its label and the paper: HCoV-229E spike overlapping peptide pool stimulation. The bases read TGTGCCAGCCCGGGGGAGACCCAGTACTTC. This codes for CASPGETQYF.